The rows below give T cell receptor beta chains drawn from one sample of a study of cytomegalovirus exposure and HLA in healthy donors. Method: immunoSEQ multiplex PCR; TCRdb's copy keeps in-frame clones and lacks some. The data hold approximately 180,000 clones, with under 80% observed a single time. Sequencing was performed on PBMCs. These receptors originate from a human donor in good health. CDR3s include the opening cysteine and the closing phenylalanine or tryptophan. Fields, in order: CDR3 length, V gene, D gene, J gene, clone size, CDR3 protein, CDR3 DNA. The D gene is left open where the match is weak. Size tells how often a clone was seen (once, few, many) or the class of an expanded clone, and some rows leave it out.

17	TRBV6-1	NA	TRBJ1-5	NA	CASSDVRATDSNQPQHF	TGTGCCAGCAGTGATGTCAGGGCAACAGATAGCAATCAGCCCCAGCATTTT
17	TRBV9	NA	TRBJ1-3	NA	CASSVGLSGAGGNTIYF	TGTGCCAGCAGCGTAGGACTCAGTGGGGCAGGAGGAAACACCATATATTTT
12	TRBV2	TRBD1	TRBJ2-7	NA	CASKWDSYEQYF	TGTGCCAGCAAATGGGACAGCTACGAGCAGTACTTC
11	TRBV2	NA	TRBJ2-5	NA	CASISQETQYF	TGTGCCAGCATTTCGCAAGAGACCCAGTACTTC
16	TRBV7-2	TRBD2	TRBJ2-3	NA	CASSLRLAGVPDTQYF	TGTGCCAGCAGCTTAAGACTAGCGGGGGTCCCAGATACGCAGTATTTT
15	TRBV5-1	TRBD1	TRBJ2-2	NA	CASSWGQGVIGELFF	TGCGCCAGCAGCTGGGGACAGGGGGTGATCGGGGAGCTGTTTTTT
15	TRBV6-1	TRBD1	TRBJ1-2	few	CASSEAAGGAYGYTF	TGTGCCAGCAGTGAAGCCGCAGGGGGCGCCTATGGCTACACCTTC
19	TRBV11-1	NA	TRBJ1-4	NA	CASSTGSFVSGRAEKKLFF	TGTGCCAGCAGCACCGGATCGTTTGTCTCGGGCAGGGCGGAGAAAAAACTGTTTTTT
14	TRBV6-5	NA	TRBJ2-3	NA	CASSYPGLADTQYF	TGTGCCAGCAGTTACCCGGGTTTAGCAGATACGCAGTATTTT
12	TRBV6-1	NA	TRBJ1-6	NA	CASSERLRSLHF	TGTGCCAGCAGTGAGCGCCTCCGGTCCCTCCACTTT
16	TRBV5-6	TRBD2	TRBJ2-2	NA	CASSLGLAGSTGELFF	TGTGCCAGCAGCTTAGGACTAGCGGGGAGTACCGGGGAGCTGTTTTTT
16	TRBV7-2	NA	TRBJ2-1	NA	CASSLGIGGGYNEQFF	TGTGCCAGCAGCTTAGGGATAGGGGGTGGGTACAATGAGCAGTTCTTC
16	TRBV6-6	NA	TRBJ1-5	NA	CASSRPGGEGNQPQHF	TGTGCCAGCAGCCGACCTGGTGGGGAGGGCAATCAGCCCCAGCATTTT
15	TRBV21-1	NA	TRBJ2-6	once	CASARRGSGANVLTF	TGTGCCAGCGCGCGGAGGGGATCTGGGGCCAACGTCCTGACTTTC
15	TRBV6-5	TRBD2	TRBJ2-3	few	CASSTSGGAGDTQYF	TGTGCCAGCAGCACAAGCGGGGGGGCCGGAGATACGCAGTATTTT
17	TRBV6-1	TRBD1	TRBJ2-7	NA	CASSEAGTGVFLYEQYF	TGTGCCAGCAGTGAAGCTGGGACAGGGGTTTTCCTCTACGAGCAGTACTTC
14	TRBV11-2	NA	TRBJ2-1	few	CASSLGGSYNEQFF	TGTGCCAGCAGCTTGGGGGGTTCCTACAATGAGCAGTTCTTC
15	TRBV19	TRBD1	TRBJ2-1	few	CASSILDRENNEQFF	TGTGCCAGTAGTATACTCGACAGGGAGAACAATGAGCAGTTCTTC
18	TRBV5-6	TRBD1	TRBJ1-4	NA	CASSHGQGSSGTNEKLFF	TGTGCCAGCAGCCACGGACAGGGTTCGAGCGGCACTAATGAAAAACTGTTTTTT
16	TRBV5-1	NA	TRBJ1-5	NA	CASSLEPGTPGQPQHF	TGCGCCAGCAGCTTGGAGCCAGGGACTCCGGGGCAGCCCCAGCATTTT
12	TRBV5-1	NA	TRBJ2-2	NA	CASSLNTGELFF	TGCGCCAGCAGCCTGAACACCGGGGAGCTGTTTTTT
13	TRBV2	NA	TRBJ1-1	NA	CASRDSLNTEAFF	TGTGCCAGCAGGGACAGTCTGAACACTGAAGCTTTCTTT
13	TRBV11-2	NA	TRBJ2-7	NA	CASSSGSSYEQYF	TGTGCCAGCAGCTCAGGGTCAAGCTACGAGCAGTACTTC
14	TRBV7-9	TRBD1	TRBJ1-1	NA	CASSTDRFVPEAFF	TGTGCCAGCAGCACGGACAGGTTTGTCCCTGAAGCTTTCTTT
15	TRBV6-6	TRBD1	TRBJ2-1	NA	CASSYPDRGRDEQFF	TGTGCCAGCAGTTACCCCGACAGGGGAAGGGATGAGCAGTTCTTC
15	TRBV5-1	TRBD1	TRBJ1-1	NA	CASSLGQQQNTEAFF	TGCGCCAGCAGCCTGGGACAGCAACAGAACACTGAAGCTTTCTTT
13	TRBV30	NA	TRBJ1-1	once	CAWTLGGGTEAFF	TGTGCCTGGACCTTGGGAGGGGGCACTGAAGCTTTCTTT
15	TRBV5-1	NA	TRBJ1-1	NA	CASSLGGRGNTEAFF	TGCGCCAGCAGCTTGGGCGGAAGGGGGAACACTGAAGCTTTCTTT
11	TRBV20-1	TRBD2	TRBJ2-7	NA	CSAGGLAGQYF	TGCAGTGCAGGAGGACTAGCGGGGCAGTACTTC
13	TRBV6-6	TRBD1	TRBJ2-7	NA	CASSPDRFYEQYF	TGTGCCAGCAGCCCGGACAGGTTCTACGAGCAGTACTTC
16	TRBV19	NA	TRBJ2-6	once	CASSIVGGPGANVLTF	TGTGCCAGTAGTATAGTGGGGGGGCCAGGGGCCAACGTCCTGACTTTC
16	TRBV5-1	NA	TRBJ2-1	NA	CASSSNRGSSYNEQFF	TGCGCCAGCAGCTCTAACCGGGGGAGCTCCTACAATGAGCAGTTCTTC
14	TRBV19	NA	TRBJ1-5	NA	CASRAGASRQPQHF	TGTGCCAGTAGGGCAGGGGCTTCTCGGCAGCCCCAGCATTTT
16	TRBV6-6	TRBD1	TRBJ2-7	NA	CASSYLDRDSSYEQYF	TGTGCCAGCAGTTACCTAGACCGGGACAGCTCCTACGAGCAGTACTTC
16	TRBV6-4	NA	TRBJ2-3	many	CASSAGGGGSTDTQYF	TGTGCCAGCAGCGCTGGCGGCGGAGGGAGCACAGATACGCAGTATTTT
15	TRBV5-8	TRBD1	TRBJ1-5	NA	CASSFGQGTNQPQHF	TGTGCCAGCAGCTTCGGACAGGGAACGAATCAGCCCCAGCATTTT
14	TRBV6-5	NA	TRBJ2-5	NA	CASSYSSRGETQYF	TGTGCCAGCAGTTACTCGAGTCGGGGGGAGACCCAGTACTTC
15	TRBV5-4	TRBD2	TRBJ2-1	NA	CASSFSGEPYNEQFF	TGTGCCAGCAGCTTTAGCGGGGAGCCCTACAATGAGCAGTTCTTC
14	TRBV6-4	TRBD1	TRBJ2-3	NA	CASSETGSTDTQYF	TGTGCCAGCAGTGAGACAGGGTCCACAGATACGCAGTATTTT
13	TRBV7-2	NA	TRBJ1-1	NA	CASSFNGDTEAFF	TGTGCCAGCAGCTTTAACGGAGACACTGAAGCTTTCTTT
16	TRBV9	NA	TRBJ2-1	NA	CASSAYSTTGPSEQFF	TGTGCCAGCAGCGCCTACTCCACGACAGGCCCCAGCGAGCAGTTCTTC
14	TRBV7-9	NA	TRBJ1-1	once	CASSLKPLNTEAFF	TGTGCCAGCAGCTTAAAGCCGTTGAACACTGAAGCTTTCTTT
13	TRBV4-2	NA	TRBJ2-7	NA	CASSFPSSYEQYF	TGTGCCAGCAGCTTCCCGTCCTCCTACGAGCAGTACTTC